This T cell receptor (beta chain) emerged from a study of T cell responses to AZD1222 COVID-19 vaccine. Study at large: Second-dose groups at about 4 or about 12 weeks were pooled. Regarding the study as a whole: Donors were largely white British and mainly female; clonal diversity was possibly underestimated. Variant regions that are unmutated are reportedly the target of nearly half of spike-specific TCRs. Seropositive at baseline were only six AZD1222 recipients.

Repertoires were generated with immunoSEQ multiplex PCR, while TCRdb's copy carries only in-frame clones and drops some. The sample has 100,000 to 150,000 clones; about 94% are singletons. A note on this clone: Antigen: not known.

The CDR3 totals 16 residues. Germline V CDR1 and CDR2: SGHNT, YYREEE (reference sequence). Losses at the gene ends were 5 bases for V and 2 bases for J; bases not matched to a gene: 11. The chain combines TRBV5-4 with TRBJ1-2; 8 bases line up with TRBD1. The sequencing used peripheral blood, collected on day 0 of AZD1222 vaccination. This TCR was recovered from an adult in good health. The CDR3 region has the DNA TGTGCCAGCAGTCCCCTCCCGGGACAGGTGAACTATGGCTACACCTTC. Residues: CASSPLPGQVNYGYTF.